Below are 12 T cell receptor beta chains sequenced from a single sample in a study of T cells in localized non-small cell lung cancer. Sequencing was performed with immunoSEQ multiplex PCR; in TCRdb, only in-frame clones are kept and a portion is missing. The table has some 64,000 clones, around 81% seen once. The sequencing used PBMCs, collected before any cancer treatment. The source of these receptors is a man aged 35-69 years with stage II lung adenocarcinoma.

About this clone: In the same sample, other DNA sequences code for this CDR3. This chain uses TRBV9 with TRBJ1-1, with a weak D call TRBD1 (5 bases). Germline CDR1 reads SGDLS; CDR2 reads YYNGEE. The length of the CDR3 is 14 residues. V gave up 0 bases and J gave up 1 base, with 7 bases separating them. The CDR3 sequence: CASSVGQPNTEAFF. The DNA for the CDR3 is TGTGCCAGCAGCGTAGGACAGCCGAACACTGAAGCTTTCTTT. The variable domain in full, with the rest retrieved from reference TRBV9 and TRBJ1-1, is DSGVTQTPKHLITATGQRVTLRCSPRSGDLSVYWYQQSLDQGLQFLIQYYNGEERAKGNILERFSAQQFPDLHSELNLSSLELGDSALYFCASSVGQPNTEAFFGQGTRLTVV.

In this sample, this clone turned up once. The CDR3 DNA sequence: TGTGCCATCAGTGCGATTGGGACAGGGGGCGACTATGGCTACACCTTC. The encoded protein is CAISAIGTGGDYGYTF. The genes are TRBV10-3 and TRBJ1-2; 12 bases match TRBD1. Germline CDR1 is ENHRY and CDR2 is SYGVKD. There are 16 residues in the CDR3. V trimming: 4 bases; J trimming: 3 bases; junction bases outside the gene matches: 6.

The V gene is TRBV29-1, the J gene TRBJ2-2, with D possibly matching TRBD1 (6 bases). The CDR3 has 13 amino acids. Trimming took 6 bases from V and 7 from J, leaving 15 bases between them. Germline-derived CDR1 and CDR2 are SQVTM and ANQGSEA. CDR3 nucleotides: TGCAGCGTGGGAAGGGGGAGTGGCGGGGAGCTGTTTTTT. The encoded protein is CSVGRGSGGELFF.

V usage is TRBV15 and J usage is TRBJ1-5; perhaps TRBD1 as D (6 bases). CDR1 and CDR2 from the germline V gene are LNHNV and YYDKDF (reference sequence). The ends were cut back, 1 base at V and 7 bases at J, with 14 bases in the middle. CDR3 length equals 15 residues. This CDR3 is CATSRVKGGVQPQHF. Written as DNA, the CDR3 is TGTGCCACCAGCAGAGTAAAAGGGGGTGTGCAGCCCCAGCATTTT. The complete variable domain, with remaining parts taken from reference TRBV15 and TRBJ1-5, reads DAMVIQNPRYQVTQFGKPVTLSCSQTLNHNVMYWYQQKSSQAPKLLFHYYDKDFNNEADTPDNFQSRRPNTSFCFLDIRSPGLGDTAMYLCATSRVKGGVQPQHFGDGTRLSIL.

This chain connects TRBV7-2 to TRBJ1-2; the D gene is possibly TRBD1 (5 bases). Germline V CDR1 and CDR2: SGHTA, FQGNSA. V was cut by 3 bases and J by 5 bases, with 10 bases left in between. This CDR3 spans 13 amino acids. This CDR3 reads CASSLTASYGYTF. DNA of the CDR3: TGTGCCAGCAGCTTGACAGCCTCTTATGGCTACACCTTC.

This clone was seen a few times. Other nucleotide sequences from this sample produce the same CDR3. This rearrangement joins TRBV5-6 to TRBJ2-5; tentative D call: TRBD2 (5 bases). Looked up from germline, CDR1 is SGHDT and CDR2 is YYEEEE. V shed 0 bases and J shed 4 bases, with 7 bases lying between them. This CDR3 comprises 13 residues. CDR3 residues: CASSLGAGETQYF. CDR3 in DNA: TGTGCCAGCAGCTTGGGGGCGGGAGAGACCCAGTACTTC.

V is TRBV6-1 and J is TRBJ1-1; no clear D gene. Trimming removed 11 bases at V and 1 base at J, with 20 bases between. This CDR3 comprises 15 residues. Germline CDR1 is MNHNS and CDR2 is SASEGT. CDR3 coding DNA: TGTGCCTCCAAAGTGTTCGCGAGAACGAACACTGAAGCTTTCTTT. Its protein is CASKVFARTNTEAFF.

In its sample, this clone was seen a few times. The gene calls are TRBV18 and TRBJ1-1; D gene unclear. Germline lookup yields CDR1 KGHSH and CDR2 LQKENI. The CDR3 is 14 amino acids. Trimming removed 3 bases from V and 4 bases from J, with 12 bases in between. The CDR3 loop reads CASSPQGRPTEAFF. The CDR3, as DNA: TGTGCCAGCTCACCCCAAGGCAGGCCCACTGAAGCTTTCTTT.

V is TRBV6-5 and J is TRBJ2-7, with 11 bases that match TRBD2. The V gene end was trimmed by 5 bases and the J gene end by 5 bases; junction bases not matched to a gene: 8. Germline values: CDR1 MNHEY, CDR2 SVGAGI. CDR3 length equals 15 residues. Written as DNA, the CDR3 is TGTGCCAGCAGTCTCACTAGCGGGAGCGTCAACGAGCAGTACTTC. Amino acid sequence: CASSLTSGSVNEQYF.

The V call is TRBV19, the J call TRBJ2-7; D gene uncertain. V dropped 6 bases and J dropped 0 bases, with 9 bases sitting between them. The germline CDR1 and CDR2 sequences are LNHDA and SQIVND (reference sequence). The CDR3 totals 13 residues. The CDR3 nucleotides read TGTGCCAGTAGCCCAGGCAACTCCTACGAGCAGTACTTC. This sequence encodes CASSPGNSYEQYF.

The chain is built from TRBV11-1 and TRBJ2-1; 10 bases map to TRBD1. The CDR3 length is 15 residues. With V trimmed by 2 bases and J by 15 bases, 13 bases remained unmatched. Germline V gene sequence: CDR1 SGHAT, CDR2 FQDESV (reference sequence). For the CDR3, the DNA is TGTGCCAGCAGCTTATCCTGGGACAGGGGAGGAGGCTCGTTCTTC. It yields the protein CASSLSWDRGGGSFF.

This chain links TRBV10-1 with TRBJ1-1, with D unclear. The CDR3 extends over 14 amino acids. Germline V gene sequence: CDR1 WNHNN, CDR2 SYGVQD (reference sequence). With 8 bases removed from V and 1 base from J, the gap between germline ends came to 14 bases. The CDR3 loop is CASHLPRSNTEAFF. For the CDR3, the DNA is TGCGCCAGCCACCTCCCCAGGTCGAACACTGAAGCTTTCTTT.